The clone carrying this TCR beta chain was recorded only once. No antigen is known for it. Other DNA sequences of this sample code for an identical CDR3. TCRdb's table, derived via immunoSEQ multiplex PCR, lists solely in-frame clones and lacks some. The sample carries roughly 100,000 clones, about 91% recorded once. This sample was taken from a study of T cell responses to AZD1222 COVID-19 vaccine. Overall study results and limits: Donors were mostly white British, more females; clonal diversity possibly underestimated. Seropositive at baseline were only six AZD1222 recipients.

This specimen consisted of peripheral blood, obtained on day 0 of AZD1222 vaccination. The source of this sequence is an adult in good health.

This CDR3 is CASSVVEQYF. The CDR3 DNA reads as TGTGCCAGCAGTGTCGTGGAGCAGTACTTC. This chain connects TRBV2 to TRBJ2-7; the D is unclear. This CDR3 is 10 amino acids long. Looked up from germline, CDR1 is SNHLY and CDR2 is FYNNEI. Trimming took off 4 bases at V and 7 bases at J, with 5 bases between the two ends.